A single sample is the source of the 5 T cell receptor beta chains below, sequenced in a study of blood T cell repertoires in COVID-19. Sequenced by immunoSEQ multiplex PCR; TCRdb stores in-frame clones only, minus some. The table lists about 160,000 clones, 85% to 90% of them singletons, with roughly 13% in the top ten. Sequencing used peripheral blood. All receptors come from a man in his late teens or twenties with COVID-19, enrolled during active disease.

In the case of this clone: At one boundary the junction diverges from the germline segment, which might be a read error. V gene TRBV12-3 or TRBV12-4 combines with J gene TRBJ1-4; the D gene is possibly TRBD1 (5 bases). This CDR3 is built from 12 residues. DNA of the CDR3: TGTGCCAGCAGTTTACGGGGGGAAAAACTGCTTTTT. This codes for CASSLRGEKLLF.

DNA of the CDR3: TGTGCCATCAGTGGGACTAGCGGGAACACCGGGGAGCTGTTTTTT. It specifies CAISGTSGNTGELFF. The chain carries TRBV10-3 and TRBJ2-2, with 10 bases fitting TRBD2. The germline V gene has CDR1 ENHRY and CDR2 SYGVKD. V lost 4 bases and J lost 1; bases outside the gene matches: 0. The CDR3 sequence is 15 residues long.

This clone was counted once. The chain links TRBV11-1 to TRBJ1-4; perhaps TRBD1 as D (5 bases). The V and J ends lost 2 bases and 6 bases respectively, with 10 bases between them. The CDR3 contains 14 residues. The germline CDR1 and CDR2 sequences are SGHAT and FQDESV (reference sequence). As DNA, the CDR3 is TGTGCCAGCAGCTTAAATGGGGCGGATGAAAAACTGTTTTTT. Translating gives CASSLNGADEKLFF.

The rearrangement joins TRBV7-9 to TRBJ2-1, with 12 bases matching TRBD2. After removal of 6 bases from V and 7 bases from J, the junction contained 4 bases not matched to a gene. From germline, CDR1 is SEHNR and CDR2 FQNEAQ (reference sequence). The CDR3 runs to 14 residues. CDR3 sequence: CASRVGTSGNEQFF. DNA for the CDR3: TGTGCCAGCAGAGTCGGGACTAGCGGGAATGAGCAGTTCTTC.

The chain has TRBV7-8 and TRBJ2-7; the match to TRBD2 covers 7 bases. This CDR3 spans 13 amino acids. V trimming: 1 base; J trimming: 6 bases; junction bases outside the gene matches: 3. Germline V gene data show CDR1 as SGHVS and CDR2 as FQNEAQ. This CDR3 reads CASSLGGGREQYF. In DNA form, the CDR3 reads TGTGCCAGCAGCTTAGGCGGGGGACGCGAGCAGTACTTC.